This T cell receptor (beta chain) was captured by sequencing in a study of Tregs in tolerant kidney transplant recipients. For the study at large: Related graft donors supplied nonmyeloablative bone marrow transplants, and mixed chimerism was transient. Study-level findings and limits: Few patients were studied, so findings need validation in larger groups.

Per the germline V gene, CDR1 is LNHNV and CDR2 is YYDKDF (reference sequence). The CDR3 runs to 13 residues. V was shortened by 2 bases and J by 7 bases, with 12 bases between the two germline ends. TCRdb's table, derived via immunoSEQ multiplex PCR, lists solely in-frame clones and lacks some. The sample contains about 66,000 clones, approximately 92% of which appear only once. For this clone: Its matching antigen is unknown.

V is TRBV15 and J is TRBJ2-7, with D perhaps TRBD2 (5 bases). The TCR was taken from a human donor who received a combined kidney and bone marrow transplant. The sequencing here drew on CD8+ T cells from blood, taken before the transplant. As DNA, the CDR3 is TGTGCCACCAGCAGATTGCGGGTTGAAGAGCAGTACTTC. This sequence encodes CATSRLRVEEQYF.